The source of this TCR beta chain is a study of prognosis after radiotherapy for stage I lung cancer. Study as a whole: Patients were about a dozen men and a handful of women aged roughly 53 to 95, median about 70 years.

TCR beta CDR3 amplification from genomic DNA was performed by two-round multiplex PCR. Used in first-round PCR were primers specific to each TRBV and TRBJ gene. MiXCR, applied by TCRdb to the multiplex PCR reads, yields one record per CDR3 protein. The table records 30,000 to 40,000 distinct CDR3 sequences, 34% of them present only once. The ends were cut back, 5 bases at V and 7 bases at J, with 15 bases in the middle. This CDR3 region has 15 residues. Germline loops: CDR1 SEHNR, CDR2 FQNEAQ (reference sequence). J is TRBJ1-6 and V is TRBV7-9; no firm D call. The specimen was PBMCs, collected before or after stereotactic body radiation therapy (not recorded which). The clonotype comes from a donor older than 45 with non-small cell lung cancer. The CDR3 loop is CASSLSIGSNSPLHF. In DNA, the CDR3 is TGTGCCAGCAGCCTAAGTATAGGGTCGAATTCACCCCTCCACTTT. Using reference TRBV7-9 and TRBJ1-6 for the parts outside the CDR3, the full variable domain is DTGVSQNPRHKITKRGQNVTFRCDPISEHNRLYWYRQTLGQGPEFLTYFQNEAQLEKSRLLSDRFSAERPKGSFSTLEIQRTEQGDSAMYLCASSLSIGSNSPLHFGNGTRLTVT.